The 23 T cell receptor beta chains in this list originate from one sample, sequenced in a study of OX40 agonist ivuxolimab in advanced cancers. Libraries were prepared by immunoSEQ multiplex PCR; TCRdb keeps only in-frame clonotypes and omits some of them. The sample lists over 55,000 clones, around 90% occurring once. Material: CD4+ or CD8+ T cells sorted from blood, obtained in a trial of the OX40 agonist ivuxolimab. Receptors originate from an adult with an advanced solid tumor such as melanoma, head and neck, liver or kidney cancer.

The chain is built from TRBV27 and TRBJ2-3; the D is unclear. V gave up 3 bases and J gave up 2 bases, with 15 bases separating them. Germline loops: CDR1 MNHEY, CDR2 SMNVEV (reference sequence). The CDR3 covers 16 residues. CDR3 amino acids: CASSLAYTLDTDTQYF. CDR3 DNA sequence: TGTGCCAGCAGTTTGGCCTATACTCTGGACACAGATACGCAGTATTTT.

This chain joins TRBV30 and TRBJ1-2; D perhaps matches TRBD1 (6 bases). The V end was cut by 3 bases, the J end by 6 bases, with 8 bases between. The CDR3 is 11 residues long. The V gene's germline CDR1 is GTSNPN and CDR2 SVGIG (reference sequence). CDR3 amino acids: CAWSRGDGYTF. In nucleotides, the CDR3 is TGTGCCTGGAGCAGGGGAGATGGCTACACCTTC.

There are a few counts of this clone. This chain connects TRBV30 to TRBJ1-1; D uncertain. Germline-derived CDR1 and CDR2 are GTSNPN and SVGIG (reference sequence). There are 11 residues in the CDR3. Trimming left V 0 bases short and J 7 bases short, with 6 bases between. Here the CDR3 DNA reads TGTGCCTGGAGTGTCACAAATGAAGCTTTCTTT. Translation: CAWSVTNEAFF.

The chain has TRBV2 and TRBJ2-7; either TRBD1 or TRBD2 may supply D (7 bases each). Germline lookup yields CDR1 SNHLY and CDR2 FYNNEI. The CDR3 sequence is 12 residues long. V was clipped by 6 bases and J by 11 bases, with 17 bases between them. The CDR3 DNA is TGTGCCAGCAGAAGGGAGGGGGACAGTAAGTACTTC. It codes for CASRREGDSKYF.

The chain couples TRBV4-2 to TRBJ1-1, with 9 bases identical to TRBD1. After removal of 3 bases from V and 4 bases from J, the junction contained 3 bases not matched to a gene. Germline CDR1 LGHNA, CDR2 YNFKEQ. This CDR3 spans 14 amino acids. CDR3: CASSHPGQGTEAFF. As DNA, the CDR3 is TGTGCCAGCAGCCACCCGGGACAGGGCACTGAAGCTTTCTTT.

CDR3 sequence (DNA): TGTGCCACCAGCAGAGAGGCAGGGGCACGAAACACCATATATTTT. It is translated as CATSREAGARNTIYF. The chain combines TRBV15 with TRBJ1-3; tentatively, D is TRBD1 (6 bases). The germline V gene has CDR1 LNHNV and CDR2 YYDKDF (reference sequence). V was clipped by 0 bases and J by 5 bases, with 11 bases between them. The CDR3 is 15 amino acids.

This chain connects TRBV7-8 to TRBJ1-3; no clear D gene. Between the trimmed V and J ends, which lost 0 bases and 3 bases, there was a span of 9 bases. Germline V lookup: CDR1 SGHVS, CDR2 FQNEAQ. This CDR3 is built from 15 residues. The CDR3 DNA reads TGTGCCAGCAGCTTAGCCGGAGTAGATGGAAACACCATATATTTT. Protein: CASSLAGVDGNTIYF.

The chain is built from TRBV7-9 and TRBJ2-1; D gene ambiguous. Germline values: CDR1 SEHNR, CDR2 FQNEAQ (reference sequence). Trimming pared 4 bases from V and 5 bases from J, leaving 15 bases between. The CDR3 covers 15 residues. The CDR3 DNA sequence: TGTGCCAGCAGCTACGGTCTCCAAGAAGACAATGAGCAGTTCTTC. Translation gives CASSYGLQEDNEQFF.

CDR3 sequence: CASSYSRQPGYEQYF. CDR3 bases: TGTGCCAGCAGTTACTCGCGGCAGCCGGGCTACGAGCAGTACTTC. The gene calls are TRBV6-5 and TRBJ2-7; D is unresolved. This CDR3 region has 15 residues. The V gene lost 0 bases and the J gene lost 3 bases, with 12 bases spanning the gap. The germline V gene encodes CDR1 MNHEY and CDR2 SVGAGI.

V usage is TRBV5-4 and J usage is TRBJ2-7; the match to TRBD1 covers 10 bases. The CDR3 covers 14 residues. With 4 bases clipped from V and 5 bases from J, the junction kept 6 bases outside the gene matches. Germline loops: CDR1 SGHNT, CDR2 YYREEE (reference sequence). The chain's CDR3 is CASSLRQGADEQYF. CDR3 sequence (DNA): TGTGCCAGCAGCCTAAGACAGGGGGCTGACGAGCAGTACTTC. Using reference TRBV5-4 and TRBJ2-7 for the parts outside the CDR3, the full variable domain is ETGVTQSPTHLIKTRGQQVTLRCSSQSGHNTVSWYQQALGQGPQFIFQYYREEENGRGNFPPRFSGLQFPNYSSELNVNALELDDSALYLCASSLRQGADEQYFGPGTRLTVT.

The chain couples TRBV6-1 to TRBJ2-1, with D perhaps matching TRBD2 (5 bases). The CDR3 is 15 amino acids. With 1 base removed from V and 4 bases from J, the gap between germline ends came to 11 bases. Germline CDR1 MNHNS, CDR2 SASEGT. The CDR3 loop is CASSEGSGEYNEQFF. The CDR3, as DNA: TGTGCCAGCAGTGAAGGCAGCGGAGAATACAATGAGCAGTTCTTC.

A single count supports this clone. The CDR3 DNA reads TGTGCCAGCAGTACCCCACAGGGTTGGCAGCCCCAGCATTTT. This codes for CASSTPQGWQPQHF. This sequence joins TRBV28 and TRBJ1-5, with a tentative D call TRBD1 (6 bases). The CDR3 runs to 14 residues. V was clipped by 5 bases and J by 7 bases, with 15 bases between them. From germline, CDR1 is MDHEN and CDR2 SYDVKM.

This clone occurred a few times. The chain has TRBV19 and TRBJ1-5, with D perhaps matching TRBD1 (6 bases). Germline loops: CDR1 LNHDA, CDR2 SQIVND (reference sequence). V gave up 2 bases and J gave up 2 bases, with 13 bases separating them. There are 16 residues in the CDR3. The CDR3 spells CASSIHGDNRNQPQHF. As DNA, the CDR3 is TGTGCCAGTAGTATACACGGGGACAACCGCAATCAGCCCCAGCATTTT. Drawing the rest from reference TRBV19 and TRBJ1-5, the complete variable domain is DGGITQSPKYLFRKEGQNVTLSCEQNLNHDAMYWYRQDPGQGLRLIYYSQIVNDFQKGDIAEGYSVSREKKESFPLTVTSAQKNPTAFYLCASSIHGDNRNQPQHFGDGTRLSIL.

This chain uses TRBV10-1 with TRBJ1-1, with 7 bases identical to TRBD1. V lost 4 bases and J lost 7; bases outside the gene matches: 15. The CDR3 is 16 residues long. Germline CDR1 reads WNHNN; CDR2 reads SYGVQD (reference sequence). This chain's CDR3 is CASSASDTGVKDEAFF. CDR3 sequence (DNA): TGCGCCAGCAGTGCCTCAGATACAGGGGTTAAGGATGAAGCTTTCTTT.

The rearrangement links TRBV19 to TRBJ1-4; no clear D. The CDR3 is 15 residues long. V dropped 8 bases and J dropped 4 bases, with 17 bases sitting between them. The V gene's germline CDR1 is LNHDA and CDR2 SQIVND (reference sequence). This CDR3 is CASGLLTASNEKLFF. CDR3 DNA: TGTGCCAGTGGCCTCTTGACGGCTAGTAATGAAAAACTGTTTTTT.

This clone has just one count. J is TRBJ1-1 and V is TRBV7-2; 8 nucleotides line up with TRBD1. Losses at the gene ends were 1 base for V and 1 base for J; bases not matched to a gene: 2. The CDR3 has 15 residues. Looked up from germline, CDR1 is SGHTA and CDR2 is FQGNSA. The CDR3 bases are TGTGCCAGCAGCTTAGAGACAGGGGAGAACACTGAAGCTTTCTTT. Its protein product is CASSLETGENTEAFF.

The gene calls are TRBV6-5 and TRBJ1-2; D uncertain. This CDR3 is built from 11 residues. CDR1 is MNHEY and CDR2 is SVGAGI in the germline V gene. V was clipped by 7 bases and J by 5 bases, with 8 bases between them. The chain's CDR3 is CASTPGYGYTF. CDR3 DNA sequence: TGTGCCAGCACCCCAGGATATGGCTACACCTTC.

The J gene is TRBJ2-3, the V gene TRBV6-1; 10 bases match TRBD1. CDR1 and CDR2 (germline): MNHNS, SASEGT. V lost 0 bases to trimming and J lost 4 bases; unmatched junction nucleotides: 7. The CDR3 runs to 17 residues. CDR3 sequence (DNA): TGTGCCAGCAGTGAAGCGAGGACAGGGGGGTTTCCAGATACGCAGTATTTT. It specifies CASSEARTGGFPDTQYF.

This chain connects TRBV30 to TRBJ2-3, with a possible D match to TRBD2 (6 bases). The germline gives CDR1 GTSNPN, CDR2 SVGIG (reference sequence). The CDR3 is made up of 15 amino acids. Trimming removed 2 bases from V and 0 bases from J, with 12 bases in between. The CDR3 protein is CAWSRGSGSTDTQYF. The DNA for the CDR3 is TGTGCCTGGAGTCGGGGTAGCGGCAGCACAGATACGCAGTATTTT.

The chain links TRBV7-9 to TRBJ1-6; maybe TRBD1 (5 bases). The germline CDR1 and CDR2 sequences are SEHNR and FQNEAQ (reference sequence). The V end lost 5 bases, the J end lost 9 bases, and 20 bases lay between the germline ends. The CDR3 is 16 amino acids. This CDR3 is CASSPPEGFAGSPLHF. The CDR3 coding sequence is TGTGCCAGCAGCCCTCCTGAGGGGTTCGCCGGTTCACCCCTCCACTTT.

The chain is built from TRBV6-1 and TRBJ1-5; D remains unclear. The CDR3 has 18 amino acids. Germline V lookup: CDR1 MNHNS, CDR2 SASEGT. Trimming pared 1 base from V and 1 base from J, leaving 17 bases between. The CDR3, as DNA: TGTGCCAGCAGTGAAGGATCCACCCGTCGAGGGAGCAATCAGCCCCAGCATTTT. It specifies CASSEGSTRRGSNQPQHF.

This rearrangement joins TRBV28 to TRBJ2-3, with D possibly being TRBD2 (6 bases). The V gene lost 7 bases and the J gene lost 8 bases, with 19 bases spanning the gap. Germline assignment: CDR1 MDHEN and CDR2 SYDVKM. This CDR3 has 14 amino acids. The CDR3: CASTPGGRSGTQYF. The CDR3, as DNA: TGTGCCAGCACCCCCGGAGGGAGGAGCGGTACGCAGTATTTT.

V and J are TRBV28 and TRBJ2-5; tentatively, D is TRBD1 or TRBD2 (5 bases each). Germline CDR1 MDHEN, CDR2 SYDVKM. V lost 1 base and J 5 bases, leaving 14 bases between the germline ends. The length of the CDR3 is 15 residues. The chain's CDR3 is CASSLSSGTSETQYF. The CDR3 DNA reads TGTGCCAGCAGTTTATCATCAGGGACCTCTGAGACCCAGTACTTC.